Listed below are T cell receptor beta chains from one sample, sequenced in a study of blood T cells in healthy people across ages. From the 5' RACE reads, TCRdb called clonotypes with MiXCR, one entry per CDR3 protein. The sample includes roughly 730,000 distinct CDR3 sequences, about 56% of them seen just once. Sequences were obtained from blood. These receptors all stem from a man aged 40-50 years in good health. The CDR3 runs from the conserved cysteine through the conserved F or W. Each record gives: CDR3 DNA, CDR3 protein, J gene, clone size, CDR3 length, V gene, D gene. The D gene is left open where the match is weak. Clone size is not always given. Where it is, it says once, few, many or a class for expanded clones.

TGCGCCAGCAGTGGTGGGACAGGGGGGTACATTCAGTACTTC	CASSGGTGGYIQYF	TRBJ2-4	-	14	TRBV10-2	TRBD1
TGTGCCAGCAGCGTAGGGGTTACTACAGATACGCAGTATTTT	CASSVGVTTDTQYF	TRBJ2-3	-	14	TRBV9	-
TGTGCCAGCAGCTTATTTTCGGGACAGGGTGGCGGTGAGCAGTTCTTC	CASSLFSGQGGGEQFF	TRBJ2-1	-	16	TRBV7-9	TRBD1
TGCAGCGTTGCAGACAGCAGCTCCTACAATGAGCAGTACTTC	CSVADSSSYNEQYF	TRBJ2-7	-	14	TRBV29-1	-
TGTGCCAGCAGCCAGAGCTCTAGCGGGAGAACAGATACGCAGTATTTT	CASSQSSSGRTDTQYF	TRBJ2-3	-	16	TRBV11-3	TRBD2
TGCAGTGCGCGAAGTCCCACAGCCTACAATGAGCAGTTCTTC	CSARSPTAYNEQFF	TRBJ2-1	once	14	TRBV20-1	-
TGTGCCAGCATCCCCTCAGGGGTTACGCAGTTCTTC	CASIPSGVTQFF	TRBJ2-1	-	12	TRBV2	-
TGTGCCAGCACCGAATTAGCGGGGGGGAGATACAATGAGCAGTACTTC	CASTELAGGRYNEQYF	TRBJ2-7	-	16	TRBV2	TRBD2
TGTGCCAGCAGTTACCGGACTCTCTATAGCTACACCTTC	CASSYRTLYSYTF	TRBJ1-2	-	13	TRBV6-5	-
TGTGCCAGCAGTTCTCCGATCCTCTACGAGCAGTACTTC	CASSSPILYEQYF	TRBJ2-7	few	13	TRBV28	-
TGTGCCAGCAACAACAGGGGGCTCTACAATGAGCAGTTCTTC	CASNNRGLYNEQFF	TRBJ2-1	-	14	TRBV2	TRBD1
TGTGCCAGCAGCCCTAAGACCGGGGGGAGCTACGAGCAGTACTTC	CASSPKTGGSYEQYF	TRBJ2-7	-	15	TRBV3-1	TRBD2
TGTGCCAGCAGCTTAGGCCGGGCGGATGGCTACACCTTC	CASSLGRADGYTF	TRBJ1-2	-	13	TRBV7-3	-
TGTGCCAGCAGTCCACTAGGACCGGGCAATTCACCCCTCCACTTT	CASSPLGPGNSPLHF	TRBJ1-6	many	15	TRBV7-3	-
TGTGCCAGCAGCTTAATTCTTTCGAACAATGAGCAGTTCTTC	CASSLILSNNEQFF	TRBJ2-1	-	14	TRBV5-4	-
TGCGCCAGCAGCGTGACAGACCCCAAATGGGGGCAGTTCTTC	CASSVTDPKWGQFF	TRBJ2-1	-	14	TRBV5-1	-
TGTGCCAGCAGTGGGACTAGCCGCCACGAGCAGTACTTC	CASSGTSRHEQYF	TRBJ2-7	few	13	TRBV6-2/TRBV6-3	TRBD2
TGCAGTGCTAGAGACAAACTAGGTTTAGATGAGCAGTTCTTC	CSARDKLGLDEQFF	TRBJ2-1	-	14	TRBV20-1	-
TGTGCCAGCAGCGTGGGACAGCTCTATGGCTACACCTTC	CASSVGQLYGYTF	TRBJ1-2	many	13	TRBV9	TRBD1
TGTACCAGCAGTTACTCGGTCCCTAGCGGGAGGTACGAGCAGTACTTC	CTSSYSVPSGRYEQYF	TRBJ2-7	-	16	TRBV6-5	TRBD2
TGTGCCAGCAGGCCTCATTCCGGGACAGGGGAAGAGACCCAGTACTTC	CASRPHSGTGEETQYF	TRBJ2-5	-	16	TRBV28	TRBD1
TGTGCCAGCAGCCAGACTTGGGCGAGCTCCTACAATGAGCAGTTCTTC	CASSQTWASSYNEQFF	TRBJ2-1	-	16	TRBV27	-
TGTGCCAGCAGTTTATTAAGATCACTTACCCTATACAATGAGCAGTTCTTC	CASSLLRSLTLYNEQFF	TRBJ2-1	-	17	TRBV27	-
TGTGCCAGCAGTGGCCCGAGAAGGGAACAGCCCCAGCATTTT	CASSGPRREQPQHF	TRBJ1-5	-	14	TRBV2	-
TGTGCCTCCCCAAGGGACTCTAACTATGGCTACACCTTC	CASPRDSNYGYTF	TRBJ1-2	-	13	TRBV30	-
TGTGCCAGCAGGGCCGATGGTGGTAGCACCCCTACCGGGGAGCTGTTTTTT	CASRADGGSTPTGELFF	TRBJ2-2	-	17	TRBV6-6	-
TGTGCCAGCACCCGAAGACGTGGCAATTTGGCCGGGGAGCTGTTTTTT	CASTRRRGNLAGELFF	TRBJ2-2	-	16	TRBV7-2	-
TGTGCCAGCAGCCAAGATTATAGGACTAGCGGGGGCCAAGAGACCCAGTACTTC	CASSQDYRTSGGQETQYF	TRBJ2-5	-	18	TRBV3-1	TRBD2
TGTGCCAGCAGCTTATACAGCAGTGGGGTCGGGAACTATGGCTACACCTTC	CASSLYSSGVGNYGYTF	TRBJ1-2	-	17	TRBV13	-
TGCAGCGCCTACTTCGGAAATATGAACACTGAAGCTTTCTTT	CSAYFGNMNTEAFF	TRBJ1-1	-	14	TRBV29-1	-
TGCGCCAGCAGCCAAGATCTAGAAGGACTAGAATTGAGCTCCTACAATGAGCAGTTCTTC	CASSQDLEGLELSSYNEQFF	TRBJ2-1	-	20	TRBV4-1	TRBD2
TGTGCCAGAAAGCAGAGGGAACGGACTAGCTTCTACGAGCAGTACTTC	CARKQRERTSFYEQYF	TRBJ2-7	-	16	TRBV7-3	TRBD2
TGTGCCAGCAGCAACGGAGATTGGGGGGATAGCAATCAGCCCCAGCATTTT	CASSNGDWGDSNQPQHF	TRBJ1-5	once	17	TRBV21-1	-
TGTGCCAGCAGTCTTCCCCCTCCAAGGGTAGGGTCGGACCAGCCCCAGCATTTT	CASSLPPPRVGSDQPQHF	TRBJ1-5	few	18	TRBV28	-
TGCGCCAGCAGCTTCATTTCAGCGGGGGTCTCTAGCACAGATACGCAGTATTTT	CASSFISAGVSSTDTQYF	TRBJ2-3	-	18	TRBV5-1	TRBD2
TGTGCCAGCAGCTGGAGAACGGCCGGGGAGCTGTTTTTT	CASSWRTAGELFF	TRBJ2-2	-	13	TRBV13	-
TGTGCCAGCAGCGGACTAGAGGACATTCAGTACTTC	CASSGLEDIQYF	TRBJ2-4	-	12	TRBV3-1	TRBD2
TGCAGTGCTAGCGTCGGACATATCCTAAGCAATCAGCCCCAGCATTTT	CSASVGHILSNQPQHF	TRBJ1-5	-	16	TRBV20-1	-
TGTGCCAGCAGATCACCACTCTACTACAATGAGCAGTTCTTC	CASRSPLYYNEQFF	TRBJ2-1	few	14	TRBV6-2/TRBV6-3	-
TGTGCCATCAGCGACGCCAGGGTCCAAGAGACCCAGTACTTC	CAISDARVQETQYF	TRBJ2-5	-	14	TRBV10-3	-
TGCGCCAGCAGCCAAGTGGAGTATACTGGGGCCAACGTCCTGACTTTC	CASSQVEYTGANVLTF	TRBJ2-6	-	16	TRBV4-1	-
TGTGCCAGCAGCCTAGGACCTGCTTCCAGTGAAAAACTGTTTTTT	CASSLGPASSEKLFF	TRBJ1-4	-	15	TRBV7-2	-
TGTGCCAGCAGCCAGGGGACCCAGCAGTTCTTC	CASSQGTQQFF	TRBJ2-1	-	11	TRBV3-1	-
TGTGCCAGCACCAGGGGACTAGCGGGAGGGTTAGAGACCCAGTACTTC	CASTRGLAGGLETQYF	TRBJ2-5	-	16	TRBV6-5	TRBD2
TGTGCCAGCAGCGCGGACAGCTCCTACGAGCAGTACTTC	CASSADSSYEQYF	TRBJ2-7	many	13	TRBV7-3	-
TGTGCCAGCAGCCCCCCGGGACAGGGAAAGCAGTACTTC	CASSPPGQGKQYF	TRBJ2-7	-	13	TRBV7-2	TRBD1
TGTGCCAGCAGCAACAGCCCAGCGGGAGGAATTGGGCAGTACTTC	CASSNSPAGGIGQYF	TRBJ2-7	once	15	TRBV7-2	TRBD2
TGTGCCAGCAGTTTATTCCCGAGTATAGGGGAAGATACGCAGTATTTT	CASSLFPSIGEDTQYF	TRBJ2-3	-	16	TRBV27	-
TGTGCCAGCAGCTTATCATCATCCCAAGGGCAAGAGACCCAGTACTTC	CASSLSSSQGQETQYF	TRBJ2-5	few	16	TRBV7-2	-